The clone carrying this T cell receptor beta chain was counted many times. Its specificity is not known. This specimen comes from a study of CD8 T cells in ankylosing spondylitis. Via MiXCR, TCRdb re-called the 5' RACE reads, giving one row per CDR3 protein. The table shows 30,000 to 45,000 distinct CDR3 sequences, with around 3% occurring only once. Study observations and caveats: Blood from ankylosing spondylitis patients appeared to carry a characteristic roughly 8-variant TCR beta motif. Some of the motif variants had earlier been found in reactive arthritis patients' fluid and blood.

This clonotype originated in a male donor with ankylosing spondylitis or in good health (not recorded which). Sample: blood, either unsorted or a sorted T cell fraction (not recorded which).

Here the CDR3 DNA reads TGTGCCAGCAGCGCCTACACAGGGTTGCAAGAGACCCAGTACTTC. Translated, it gives CASSAYTGLQETQYF. This chain connects TRBV9 to TRBJ2-5; perhaps TRBD1 as D (6 bases). V dropped 3 bases and J dropped 2 bases, with 14 bases sitting between them. From germline, CDR1 is SGDLS and CDR2 YYNGEE. CDR3 length: 15 residues.